This entry describes one TCR beta chain. Its target is unknown. This sample is drawn from a study of post-analysis software for immune sequencing data. Study information: Relapsing-remitting, secondary progressive and progressive-relapsing forms of multiple sclerosis all featured among disease courses. Points from the study as a whole: In multiple sclerosis, normalized Chao1 diversity was significantly below that of controls. Batch-matched samples strongly co-clustered by F measure. Patients showed TRBV5-6, TRBV5-1 and TRBV20-1 among roughly five TRBV segments more frequent than in controls.

TCR beta cDNA libraries included unique molecular identifiers. When roughly 0.9 to 10 million T cells were used, they gave 500,000 or so cDNA molecules. TCRdb processed the PCR reads anew with MiXCR; each CDR3 protein has one entry. The sample includes a few hundred thousand distinct CDR3 sequences, about a third of them seen just once. The CDR3 has 18 residues. Unmatched junction bases numbered 19, after V lost 8 bases and J lost 4 bases. Germline V gene data show CDR1 as MGHDK and CDR2 as SYGVNS. This TCR derives from a girl aged 10-17 years with multiple sclerosis. This chain links TRBV25-1 with TRBJ1-3, with TRBD1 matching over 8 bases. Sequencing was done on a sample of blood. The CDR3 DNA reads TGTGCCAGCGTTACATACCCCTCCGGACAGGGCTTAGGAAACACCATATATTTT. Translated: CASVTYPSGQGLGNTIYF.